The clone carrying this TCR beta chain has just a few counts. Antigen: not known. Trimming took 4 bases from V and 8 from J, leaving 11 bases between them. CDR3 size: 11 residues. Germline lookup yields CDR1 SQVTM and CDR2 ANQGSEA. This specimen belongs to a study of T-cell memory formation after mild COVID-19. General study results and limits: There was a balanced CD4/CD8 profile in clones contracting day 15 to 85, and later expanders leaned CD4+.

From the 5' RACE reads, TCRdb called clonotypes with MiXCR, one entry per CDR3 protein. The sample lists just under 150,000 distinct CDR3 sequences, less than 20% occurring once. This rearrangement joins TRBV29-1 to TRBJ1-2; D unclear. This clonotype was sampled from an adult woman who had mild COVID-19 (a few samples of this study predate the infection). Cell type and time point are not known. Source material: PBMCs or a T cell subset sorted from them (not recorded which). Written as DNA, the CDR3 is TGCAGCGTTGGAGGTCGTTGGGGCTACACCTTC. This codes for CSVGGRWGYTF. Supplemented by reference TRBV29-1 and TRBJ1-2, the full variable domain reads SAVISQKPSRDICQRGTSLTIQCQVDSQVTMMFWYRQQPGQSLTLIATANQGSEATYESGFVIDKFPISRPNLTFSTLTVSNMSPEDSSIYLCSVGGRWGYTFGSGTRLTVV.